What follows is one TCR beta chain and its context. Antigen specificity is unknown. This record belongs to a study of PD-1 blockade in classical Hodgkin lymphoma. Study outcomes and limitations: Baseline TCR diversity was reportedly lower in newly diagnosed patients than in healthy donors. It was reported as lower still in relapsed/refractory patients.

The table came from immunoSEQ multiplex PCR; TCRdb's copy has only in-frame clones and leaves some out. The sample has tens of thousands of clones; approximately 90% are singletons. This sample's time point: newly diagnosed, previously untreated cHL patient sample. Comparison samples consisted of PBMCs from newly diagnosed, untreated classical Hodgkin lymphoma. V gave up 3 bases and J gave up 7 bases; unmatched junction bases: 11. There are 17 residues in the CDR3. CDR1 and CDR2 from the germline V gene are MRHNA and SNTAGT. This clonotype was sampled from a human donor with classical Hodgkin lymphoma. The sequenced sample consisted of peripheral blood mononuclear cells (PBMCs). J is TRBJ2-3 and V is TRBV6-4; 12 bases are shared with TRBD2. This CDR3 is CASSEPSGRAILYTQYF. CDR3 nucleotide sequence: TGTGCCAGCAGTGAGCCTAGCGGGAGGGCCATCCTATATACGCAGTATTTT.